This T cell receptor beta chain comes out of a study of cytomegalovirus exposure and HLA in healthy donors. The study's findings and limits: An assumption of roughly uniform sequencing depth across donors underlay the presence/absence analyses. In vitro checks showed that a few CMV-associated chains really do target CMV antigens.

For this clone: The antigen is not known.

PCR primers comprised 60 Vbeta and 13 Jbeta primers. Libraries were prepared by immunoSEQ multiplex PCR; TCRdb keeps only in-frame clonotypes and omits some of them. The repertoire holds 65,000 to 75,000 clones, with just over 75% as singletons. Material: PBMCs. The receptor was derived from a man aged 45-60 years in good health and CMV-seronegative.

This CDR3 reads CASSPRAGQGAETQYF. The CDR3 DNA reads TGTGCCAGCTCACCTCGGGCGGGACAGGGGGCAGAGACCCAGTACTTC. This chain connects TRBV18 to TRBJ2-5; 12 bases are a match to TRBD1. The CDR3 has 16 amino acids. CDR1 KGHSH and CDR2 LQKENI come from the germline V gene. V shed 3 bases, J shed 4 bases, and the junction held 6 bases outside the gene matches. The full variable domain, its missing parts supplied by reference TRBV18 and TRBJ2-5, is NAGVMQNPRHLVRRRGQEARLRCSPMKGHSHVYWYRQLPEEGLKFMVYLQKENIIDESGMPKERFSAEFPKEGPSILRIQQVVRGDSAAYFCASSPRAGQGAETQYFGPGTRLLVL.